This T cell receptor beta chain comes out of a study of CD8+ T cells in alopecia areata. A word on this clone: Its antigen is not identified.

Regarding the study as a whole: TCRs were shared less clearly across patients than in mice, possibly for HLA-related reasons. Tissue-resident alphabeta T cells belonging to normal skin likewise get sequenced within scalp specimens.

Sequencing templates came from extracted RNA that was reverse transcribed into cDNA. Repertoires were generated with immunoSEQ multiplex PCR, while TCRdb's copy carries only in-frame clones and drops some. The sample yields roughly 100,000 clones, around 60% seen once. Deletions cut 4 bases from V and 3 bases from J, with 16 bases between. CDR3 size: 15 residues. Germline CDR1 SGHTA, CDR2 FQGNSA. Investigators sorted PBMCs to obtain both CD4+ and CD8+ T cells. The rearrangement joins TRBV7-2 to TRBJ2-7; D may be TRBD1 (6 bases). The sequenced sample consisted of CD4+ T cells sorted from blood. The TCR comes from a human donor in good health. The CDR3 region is CASSSTRDTIYEQYF. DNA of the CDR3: TGTGCCAGCAGCTCAACCCGGGACACAATCTACGAGCAGTACTTC.